This T cell receptor beta chain originates from a study of radiotherapy plus CTLA-4 blockade in lung cancer. As to this clone: The antigen is not known.

Assay used: immunoSEQ multiplex PCR; TCRdb lists only in-frame clones, some missing. The data show around 45,000 clones, about 70% seen once. Study-wide results and caveats: TCR clones from tumors expanded in blood after radiotherapy plus ipilimumab.

The TCR comes from a human donor with non-small cell lung cancer who had a partial response to radiotherapy plus ipilimumab. Sequenced material: peripheral blood, taken from a patient treated with radiotherapy plus ipilimumab.

The CDR3 DNA follows: TGCGCCAGCAGCTTGGGGACGGGACTCCCCTACAATGAGCAGTTCTTC. Encoded protein: CASSLGTGLPYNEQFF. V usage is TRBV5-1 and J usage is TRBJ2-1; tentative D call: TRBD2 (6 bases). Germline-derived CDR1 and CDR2 are SGHRS and YFSETQ. There are 16 residues in the CDR3. V gave up 0 bases and J gave up 2 bases, with 12 bases separating them.